This T cell receptor (beta chain) comes out of a study of regulatory and conventional T cells in RAG deficiency. Data came from immunoSEQ multiplex PCR; TCRdb stores just in-frame clones and leaves some out. The profile shows around 30,000 clones, about 87% of them singletons. The same sample was also used in a study of regulatory T cells. From that study: Amplification used 52 TRBV primers and 13 TRBJ primers.

The TCR was taken from a human donor in good health. Material for sequencing was CD8+ T cells sorted from blood.

The CDR3 sequence: CSVGAQGRTEAFF. For the CDR3, the DNA is TGCAGCGTGGGTGCGCAGGGGAGGACTGAAGCTTTCTTT. The J gene is TRBJ1-1, the V gene TRBV29-1; D perhaps matches TRBD1 (6 bases). This CDR3 is built from 13 residues. V dropped 6 bases and J dropped 5 bases, with 16 bases sitting between them. Looked up from germline, CDR1 is SQVTM and CDR2 is ANQGSEA.